This T cell receptor beta chain was recorded in a study of neurological immune-mediated disorders. The time point: longitudinal time-point 3. TCRdb reanalysed the 5' RACE reads using MiXCR and keeps one entry per CDR3 protein. Of 53,000 or so distinct CDR3 sequences detected, roughly 8% appear once; the ten largest clones hold under 2.5%. This clonotype was detected many times. This TCR was sampled from a woman aged 40 to 50 in good health. Sequencing was done on a sample of PBMCs.

The CDR3 is CASSKDTGANVLTF. The CDR3, as DNA: TGTGCCAGCAGCAAAGACACTGGGGCCAACGTCCTGACTTTC. V gene TRBV21-1 combines with J gene TRBJ2-6. TRBV21-1 has pseudogene status. CDR3 length equals 14 residues.